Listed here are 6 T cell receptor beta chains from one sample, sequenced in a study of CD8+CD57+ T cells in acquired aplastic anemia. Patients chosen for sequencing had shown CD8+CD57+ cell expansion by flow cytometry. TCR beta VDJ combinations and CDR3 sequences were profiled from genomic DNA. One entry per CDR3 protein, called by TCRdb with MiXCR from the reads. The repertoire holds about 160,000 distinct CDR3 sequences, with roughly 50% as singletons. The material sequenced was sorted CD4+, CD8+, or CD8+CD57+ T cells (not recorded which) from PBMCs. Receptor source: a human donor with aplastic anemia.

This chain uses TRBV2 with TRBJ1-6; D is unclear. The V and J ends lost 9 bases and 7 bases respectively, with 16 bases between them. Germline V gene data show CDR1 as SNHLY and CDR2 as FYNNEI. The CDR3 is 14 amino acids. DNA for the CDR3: TGTGCCAGTAGATTTGCGGACGGGAATTCACCCCTCCACTTT. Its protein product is CASRFADGNSPLHF.

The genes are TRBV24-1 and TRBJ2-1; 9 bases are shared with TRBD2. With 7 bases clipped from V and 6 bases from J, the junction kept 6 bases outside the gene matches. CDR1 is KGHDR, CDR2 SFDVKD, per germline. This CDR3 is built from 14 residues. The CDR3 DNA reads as TGTGCCACCAGCGCGGGGGGGCTGCTCAATGAGCAGTTCTTC. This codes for CATSAGGLLNEQFF.

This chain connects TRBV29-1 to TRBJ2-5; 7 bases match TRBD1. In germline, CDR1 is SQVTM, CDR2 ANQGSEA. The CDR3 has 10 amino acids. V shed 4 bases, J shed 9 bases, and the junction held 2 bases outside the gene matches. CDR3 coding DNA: TGCAGCGTTGTGACAGGGTCCCAGTACTTC. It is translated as CSVVTGSQYF. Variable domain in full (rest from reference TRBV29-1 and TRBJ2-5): SAVISQKPSRDICQRGTSLTIQCQVDSQVTMMFWYRQQPGQSLTLIATANQGSEATYESGFVIDKFPISRPNLTFSTLTVSNMSPEDSSIYLCSVVTGSQYFGPGTRLLVL.

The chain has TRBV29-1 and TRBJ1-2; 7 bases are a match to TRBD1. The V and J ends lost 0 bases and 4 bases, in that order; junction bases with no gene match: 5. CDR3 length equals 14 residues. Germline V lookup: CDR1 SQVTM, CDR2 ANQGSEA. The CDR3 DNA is TGCAGCGTTGAAGATGAACCAGGGGGCTATGGCTACACCTTC. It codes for CSVEDEPGGYGYTF.

The DNA for the CDR3 is TGCAGCGTTGACGGTTGGGGGGGGACGGATGAGACCCAGTACTTC. Translated, it gives CSVDGWGGTDETQYF. The V gene is TRBV29-1, the J gene TRBJ2-5, with 7 bases lining up with TRBD2. Trimming took 3 bases from V and 5 from J; bases not matched to a gene: 12. Germline V gene data show CDR1 as SQVTM and CDR2 as ANQGSEA. The CDR3 covers 15 residues.

The CDR3 loop is CASSSQTQVRYEQYF. CDR3 DNA sequence: TGTGCCAGCAGTTCCCAGACACAGGTTCGCTACGAGCAGTACTTC. The chain combines TRBV12-3 or TRBV12-4 with TRBJ2-7; a weak D match, TRBD1 (5 bases). Trimming pared 4 bases from V and 3 bases from J, leaving 16 bases between. The CDR3 loop spans 15 amino acids.